This T cell receptor beta chain was recovered during a study of blood T cell repertoires in COVID-19. Whole-study context: T cells, B-cell-depleted T cells, or PBMCs supplied cDNA or gDNA.

Germline V gives CDR1 SNHLY, CDR2 FYNNEI. This CDR3 comprises 17 residues. The ends were cut back, 0 bases at V and 4 bases at J, with 18 bases in the middle. Libraries were prepared by immunoSEQ multiplex PCR; TCRdb keeps only in-frame clonotypes and omits some of them. The data hold 200,000 to 250,000 clones, with about nine tenths observed a single time. Followed longitudinally, the Seattle patients had been enrolled during active infection. This clone was seen once. This rearrangement joins TRBV2 to TRBJ1-1; TRBD1 is a possible D gene (5 bases). The sequence derives from a woman aged 25 to 39 with COVID-19, enrolled during active disease. The specimen sequenced was peripheral blood. CDR3 loop: CASSEAQKGNWGTEAFF. CDR3 DNA: TGTGCCAGCAGTGAAGCGCAAAAGGGGAACTGGGGCACTGAAGCTTTCTTT.